This section outlines one TCR beta chain sequence together with its context. Antigen: not known. The sample is drawn from a study of T cell responses to AZD1222 COVID-19 vaccine. General study points: The study found vaccine-associated CD4 TCRs spanning spike, dominant at 160-218 and 743-854. Possibly, clonal diversity was underestimated; donors were largely white British and included more females. As reported, nearly half of all spike-specific TCRs target variant regions that are unmutated. Two AZD1222 administrations were followed by greater Spike-specific TCR breadth and depth.

The V gene end was trimmed by 3 bases and the J gene end by 4 bases; junction bases not matched to a gene: 11. The CDR3 consists of 15 residues. The V gene's germline CDR1 is SQVTM and CDR2 ANQGSEA. The protocol was immunoSEQ multiplex PCR, while the TCRdb copy is restricted to in-frame clones and leaves out a portion. The sample records approximately 70,000 clones, about 88% being singletons. The source of this sequence is an adult who received the MenACWY meningococcal vaccine as a control. The rearrangement joins TRBV29-1 to TRBJ2-7, with 8 bases aligning to TRBD1. The material sequenced was peripheral blood, taken 28 days after the second dose of the MenACWY control vaccine. The CDR3 here is CSVEITGTGLYEQYF. The DNA of the CDR3 is TGCAGCGTTGAGATCACCGGGACAGGATTGTACGAGCAGTACTTC.